This TCR beta chain was recorded in a study of human T cells and chemical hapten exposure. About the study: Upper inner arm skin measuring 2 cm by 2 cm received 2% DPC for sensitization. Patients were mainly female, each with alopecia areata, totalis or universalis.

In its sample, this clonotype was seen many times. Time point denoted: pre-sensitization, week 0. Regarding treatment: therapeutic diphenylcyclopropenone sensitization with weekly scalp DPC. Sequencing started from total RNA isolated from unfractionated whole blood. Each patch test followed a blood draw. What the library attached to individual cDNA molecules were unique molecular identifiers. TCRdb re-derived calls from the RACE reads in MiXCR, one entry per CDR3 protein. This table holds 35,000 to 45,000 distinct CDR3 sequences, less than 15% found once. The source was whole blood, collected in connection with sensitization to the hapten diphenylcyclopropenone (DPC). This sequence originates from a woman aged 40-49 years with alopecia areata. Some clones in this sample may be carry-over from other donors' samples.

This chain's CDR3 is CASSPGSTQYF. CDR3 DNA sequence: TGTGCCAGCAGCCCCGGGAGTACGCAGTATTTT. This chain links TRBV11-2 with TRBJ2-3; D possibly corresponds to TRBD2 (6 bases). The CDR3 runs 11 residues. V was cut by 5 bases and J by 8 bases, with 8 bases left in between. Germline CDR1 reads SGHAT; CDR2 reads FQNNGV. The complete variable domain, with remaining parts taken from reference TRBV11-2 and TRBJ2-3, reads EAGVAQSPRYKIIEKRQSVAFWCNPISGHATLYWYQQILGQGPKLLIQFQNNGVVDDSQLPKDRFSAERLKGVDSTLKIQPAKLEDSAVYLCASSPGSTQYFGPGTRLTVL.